This TCR beta chain was profiled in a study of T cell responses to AZD1222 COVID-19 vaccine. Study-wide results and caveats: Seropositivity was recorded at baseline in only a handful of AZD1222 recipients.

This CDR3 spans 14 amino acids. Germline-derived CDR1 and CDR2 are MNHEY and SVGAGI. J was trimmed by 7 bases and V by 6 bases; bases with no gene match: 10. TCRdb keeps only in-frame clones here, not all; method: immunoSEQ multiplex PCR. The sample gives about 120,000 clones, about nine tenths of which show up once; around 4.5% is in the top ten. Concerning this clone itself: The antigen remains undetermined.

The receptor's source is an adult in good health. This chain links TRBV6-5 with TRBJ1-2; TRBD1 matches 8 bases. The sequences come from peripheral blood, collected on day 0 of AZD1222 vaccination. The CDR3 DNA is TGTGCCAGCAGGGATCATAGACAGGGGCCTGGCTACACCTTC. Translated: CASRDHRQGPGYTF.